Below are 31 T cell receptor beta chains sequenced from a single sample in a study of PD-1 blockade in classical Hodgkin lymphoma. Sequencing was performed with immunoSEQ multiplex PCR; in TCRdb, only in-frame clones are kept and a portion is missing. The data contain tens of thousands of clones, 85% of them singletons. Every patient had relapsed following autologous stem cell transplantation, and cohorts differed in brentuximab vedotin exposure. Magnetic negative selection purified CD4+ T cells from thawed PBMCs. The specimen comprised CD4+ T cells from blood, sampled at baseline. The receptors here all came from a human donor with classical Hodgkin lymphoma.

This clone turned up a few times. The V call is TRBV7-2, the J call TRBJ1-3; D possibly corresponds to TRBD1 (5 bases). V was cut by 1 base and J by 3 bases, with 10 bases left in between. This CDR3 comprises 15 residues. Germline V gives CDR1 SGHTA, CDR2 FQGNSA. CDR3 in DNA: TGTGCCAGCAGCTTAGTGACAGTATATGGAAACACCATATATTTT. It is translated as CASSLVTVYGNTIYF.

The chain couples TRBV29-1 to TRBJ1-2; no reliable D call. Germline V CDR1 and CDR2: SQVTM, ANQGSEA. V lost 7 bases to trimming and J lost 0 bases, with 9 bases between them. The CDR3 has 12 residues. CDR3 amino acids: CSGAGANYGYTF. CDR3 DNA: TGCAGCGGGGCAGGAGCTAACTATGGCTACACCTTC.

V gene TRBV10-2 combines with J gene TRBJ1-2; D perhaps matches TRBD1 (5 bases). The V gene's germline CDR1 is WSHSY and CDR2 SAAADI. The CDR3 runs 13 residues. Trimming stripped 6 bases from V and 4 bases from J, with 12 bases between. CDR3 amino acids: CASSGAISYGYTF. CDR3 DNA: TGCGCCAGCAGCGGGGCTATTTCCTATGGCTACACCTTC.

CDR3 bases: TGTGCCAGCAATGTTGTCAGAGAATGGGGCTACACCTTC. Amino acid sequence: CASNVVREWGYTF. The V and J genes are TRBV2 and TRBJ1-2, with D uncertain. The CDR3 consists of 13 residues. Trimming stripped 7 bases from V and 8 bases from J, with 17 bases between. CDR1 and CDR2 from the germline V gene are SNHLY and FYNNEI. The complete variable domain, with remaining parts taken from reference TRBV2 and TRBJ1-2, reads EPEVTQTPSHQVTQMGQEVILRCVPISNHLYFYWYRQILGQKVEFLVSFYNNEISEKSEIFDDQFSVERPDGSNFTLKIRSTKLEDSAMYFCASNVVREWGYTFGSGTRLTVV.

This chain joins TRBV29-1 and TRBJ1-2; TRBD1 might be the D (5 bases). Germline loops: CDR1 SQVTM, CDR2 ANQGSEA. The CDR3 consists of 11 residues. V dropped 7 bases and J dropped 4 bases, with 10 bases sitting between them. CDR3 nucleotides: TGCAGCGGAGGGACGGTCTATGGCTACACCTTC. Protein: CSGGTVYGYTF.

The rearrangement uses TRBV2 and TRBJ1-1, with 7 positions matching TRBD1. Germline trimming cut 5 bases from V and 4 bases from J; bases unmatched to any gene: 7. This CDR3 region has 14 residues. In germline, CDR1 is SNHLY, CDR2 FYNNEI. The CDR3 sequence is CASSSNTGVTEAFF. The CDR3, as DNA: TGTGCCAGCAGTAGCAACACAGGGGTCACTGAAGCTTTCTTT.

The V call is TRBV11-1, the J call TRBJ2-7, with 7 bases lining up with TRBD1. Germline lookup yields CDR1 SGHAT and CDR2 FQDESV (reference sequence). This CDR3 region has 14 residues. The ends lost 5 bases at V and 7 bases at J; junction bases unmatched: 11. CDR3 DNA sequence: TGTGCCAGCAGCCTGGGACAGCTTACGGGGGAGCAGTACTTC. Amino acids: CASSLGQLTGEQYF.

The chain recombines TRBV7-2 with TRBJ2-1, with D tentatively TRBD1 (6 bases). Germline V lookup: CDR1 SGHTA, CDR2 FQGNSA. V dropped 2 bases and J dropped 5 bases, with 19 bases sitting between them. CDR3 length equals 17 residues. The CDR3 region has the DNA TGTGCCAGCAGCTTATTTGCAGGGGCAACCCCTGACAATGAGCAGTTCTTC. It translates to CASSLFAGATPDNEQFF.

The chain has TRBV27 and TRBJ2-3, with unresolved D. CDR3 length: 14 residues. V was shortened by 3 bases and J by 0 bases, with 7 bases between the two germline ends. CDR1 and CDR2 from the germline V gene are MNHEY and SMNVEV (reference sequence). CDR3 sequence reads: CASSFSQSTDTQYF. CDR3 coding DNA: TGTGCCAGCAGTTTTAGCCAGAGCACAGATACGCAGTATTTT.

This clone has only one observation. The chain has TRBV5-6 and TRBJ2-7, with 7 bases lining up with TRBD2. Trimming removed 1 base from V and 3 bases from J; junction bases left unmatched: 7. Germline CDR1 SGHDT, CDR2 YYEEEE. This CDR3 spans 15 amino acids. CDR3: CASSLLAGVLYEQYF. In DNA, the CDR3 is TGTGCCAGCAGCTTGCTCGCGGGAGTACTCTACGAGCAGTACTTC.

The gene calls are TRBV19 and TRBJ2-1; 9 nucleotides match TRBD2. The CDR3 contains 15 residues. The germline CDR1 and CDR2 sequences are LNHDA and SQIVND (reference sequence). Unmatched junction bases numbered 5, after V lost 7 bases and J lost 1 base. CDR3 in amino acids: CASNPGLASYNEQFF. CDR3 DNA sequence: TGTGCCAGTAACCCGGGACTAGCTTCCTACAATGAGCAGTTCTTC.

The CDR3, as DNA: TGTGCCAGCTCACCACTCGGGACAGGGGATTTTTCTGGAAACACCATATATTTT. It encodes CASSPLGTGDFSGNTIYF. The genes are TRBV18 and TRBJ1-3; the match to TRBD1 covers 10 bases. This CDR3 has 18 residues. V lost 1 base to trimming and J lost 1 base; unmatched junction nucleotides: 7. CDR1 and CDR2 (germline): KGHSH, LQKENI.

The chain is built from TRBV6-1 and TRBJ2-3, with 7 bases matching TRBD2. The CDR3 length is 15 residues. V trimming: 6 bases; J trimming: 4 bases; junction bases outside the gene matches: 10. Looked up from germline, CDR1 is MNHNS and CDR2 is SASEGT. The CDR3 here is CASRSGQAGADTQYF. CDR3 DNA: TGTGCCAGCAGAAGCGGGCAGGCGGGGGCAGATACGCAGTATTTT.

The chain has TRBV11-1 and TRBJ2-1; D call uncertain. V was shortened by 2 bases and J by 9 bases, with 8 bases between the two germline ends. CDR1 and CDR2 from the germline V gene are SGHAT and FQDESV (reference sequence). The CDR3 is made up of 12 amino acids. CDR3 in DNA: TGTGCCAGCAGCTTAATCTCGAGTGAGCAGTTCTTC. Protein sequence: CASSLISSEQFF.

The chain carries TRBV5-1 and TRBJ1-1, with TRBD1 as a possible D gene (6 bases). The CDR3 has 14 residues. Germline lookup yields CDR1 SGHRS and CDR2 YFSETQ. Trimming stripped 4 bases from V and 5 bases from J, with 15 bases between. The chain's CDR3 is CASSPPGAGTEAFF. In DNA form, the CDR3 reads TGCGCCAGCAGCCCCCCGGGGGCGGGTACTGAAGCTTTCTTT.

The gene calls are TRBV25-1 and TRBJ2-5; D ambiguous. Germline V gene data show CDR1 as MGHDK and CDR2 as SYGVNS. Trimming pared 1 base from V and 2 bases from J, leaving 11 bases between. CDR3 length equals 15 residues. The CDR3 here is CASSEFGSTQETQYF. For the CDR3, the DNA is TGTGCCAGCAGTGAATTCGGTAGTACTCAAGAGACCCAGTACTTC.

The CDR3 region has the DNA TGTGCCACCAGCCAACAGGTTATGGGAGAAAAACTGTTTTTT. Translation: CATSQQVMGEKLFF. The chain carries TRBV15 and TRBJ1-4; a weak D match, TRBD1 (5 bases). Germline values: CDR1 LNHNV, CDR2 YYDKDF (reference sequence). V was clipped by 5 bases and J by 8 bases, with 15 bases between them. CDR3 length: 14 amino acids.

The rearrangement links TRBV6-1 to TRBJ1-4; D not resolved. This CDR3 spans 16 amino acids. Germline V CDR1 and CDR2: MNHNS, SASEGT. V lost 1 base to trimming and J lost 0 bases, with 9 bases between them. The CDR3 DNA is TGTGCCAGCAGTGAAGTCAGGTTCCCAACTAATGAAAAACTGTTTTTT. It specifies CASSEVRFPTNEKLFF.

The J gene is TRBJ2-1, the V gene TRBV7-6; D is undetermined. Per the germline V gene, CDR1 is SGHVS and CDR2 is FNYEAQ. CDR3 length: 15 amino acids. The V end lost 1 base, the J end lost 8 bases, and 15 bases lay between the germline ends. CDR3 in amino acids: CASSLGINGVHEQFF. Written as DNA, the CDR3 is TGTGCCAGCAGCTTAGGGATAAACGGAGTCCATGAGCAGTTCTTC.

This chain's CDR3 is CASSLVPQETQYF. Written as DNA, the CDR3 is TGTGCCAGCAGCTTGGTACCTCAAGAGACCCAGTACTTC. V and J are TRBV7-9 and TRBJ2-5, with D hard to call. The length of the CDR3 is 13 residues. The ends were cut back, 3 bases at V and 2 bases at J, with 7 bases in the middle. Germline assignment: CDR1 SEHNR and CDR2 FQNEAQ (reference sequence).

V usage is TRBV19 and J usage is TRBJ1-5; unclear D gene. The germline V gene has CDR1 LNHDA and CDR2 SQIVND (reference sequence). This CDR3 comprises 13 residues. V lost 5 bases, J lost 7 bases, and 12 bases lay in between. CDR3 nucleotides: TGTGCCAGTAGTCCCCTCAGTCGACAGCCCCAGCATTTT. Protein: CASSPLSRQPQHF.

This sequence joins TRBV6-1 and TRBJ2-1; D is uncertain. CDR1 is MNHNS and CDR2 is SASEGT in the germline V gene. The CDR3 spans 15 residues. Trimming took 4 bases from V and 1 from J, leaving 11 bases between them. CDR3 amino acids: CASSGIGGSYNEQFF. In DNA form, the CDR3 reads TGTGCCAGCAGTGGGATCGGTGGATCCTACAATGAGCAGTTCTTC.

The chain couples TRBV10-3 to TRBJ2-2; 16 nucleotides agree with TRBD2. The CDR3 has 18 amino acids. CDR1 is ENHRY and CDR2 is SYGVKD in the germline V gene. J lost 4 bases, V lost 5 bases, and 7 bases had no gene match. The CDR3 DNA reads as TGTGCCATCAGTCTAGATGGGACTAGCGGGAGGGCCACCGGGGAGCTGTTTTTT. It is translated as CAISLDGTSGRATGELFF.

J is TRBJ1-1 and V is TRBV27, with D possibly matching TRBD1 (5 bases). CDR3 size: 16 residues. V was pared by 6 bases and J by 2 bases, with 19 bases between. Looked up from germline, CDR1 is MNHEY and CDR2 is SMNVEV (reference sequence). This CDR3 reads CASSDRGKGPNTEAFF. The DNA for the CDR3 is TGTGCCAGCAGCGACCGTGGGAAGGGACCTAACACTGAAGCTTTCTTT.

The rearrangement links TRBV5-6 to TRBJ2-2, with 10 bases lining up with TRBD2. V was clipped by 1 base and J by 7 bases; unmatched bases: 13. Germline CDR1 and CDR2: SGHDT and YYEEEE. The CDR3 has 18 amino acids. CDR3 loop: CASSLYDAAGGPVGELFF. CDR3 sequence (DNA): TGTGCCAGCAGCTTGTATGATGCAGCGGGAGGGCCAGTCGGGGAGCTGTTTTTT.

V and J are TRBV2 and TRBJ2-3; D call uncertain. This CDR3 is built from 14 residues. Trimming cost V 4 bases and J 2 bases, with 10 bases left between them. Germline lookup yields CDR1 SNHLY and CDR2 FYNNEI. CDR3 sequence reads: CASSVESNTDTQYF. CDR3 coding DNA: TGTGCCAGCAGTGTAGAGTCCAACACAGATACGCAGTATTTT. The whole variable domain, filled in from reference TRBV2 and TRBJ2-3, reads EPEVTQTPSHQVTQMGQEVILRCVPISNHLYFYWYRQILGQKVEFLVSFYNNEISEKSEIFDDQFSVERPDGSNFTLKIRSTKLEDSAMYFCASSVESNTDTQYFGPGTRLTVL.

The chain has TRBV19 and TRBJ2-6; D ambiguous. This CDR3 is built from 14 residues. The germline CDR1 and CDR2 sequences are LNHDA and SQIVND (reference sequence). V gave up 1 base and J gave up 4 bases, with 5 bases separating them. For the CDR3, the DNA is TGTGCCAGTAGTATAGGGGTCGGGGCCAACGTCCTGACTTTC. As protein: CASSIGVGANVLTF.

The chain uses TRBV4-3 and TRBJ2-7, with TRBD2 matching over 10 bases. This CDR3 spans 17 amino acids. V shed 0 bases and J 5 bases; nucleotides not matched to a gene: 10. In germline, CDR1 is LGHNA, CDR2 YSLEER. This chain's CDR3 is CASSQDLPSGSSHEQYF. DNA for the CDR3: TGCGCCAGCAGCCAAGATCTACCTAGCGGGAGTTCCCACGAGCAGTACTTC.

This clone appeared a single time. The chain joins TRBV30 to TRBJ2-2; 12 nucleotides align to TRBD2. The CDR3 runs 19 residues. Trimming removed 6 bases from V and 7 bases from J; junction bases left unmatched: 21. Per the germline V gene, CDR1 is GTSNPN and CDR2 is SVGIG (reference sequence). The CDR3 coding sequence is TGTGCCTGCCTCCCCGGGACAGGGCGGACTAGCGGGACGGGCGGGGAGCTGTTTTTT. Translating gives CACLPGTGRTSGTGGELFF.

The gene calls are TRBV7-9 and TRBJ1-5; D remains ambiguous. V lost 5 bases and J lost 2, with 10 bases in between. This CDR3 spans 14 amino acids. Germline loops: CDR1 SEHNR, CDR2 FQNEAQ (reference sequence). CDR3: CASSLHKGNQPQHF. CDR3 sequence (DNA): TGTGCCAGCAGCCTGCATAAGGGCAATCAGCCCCAGCATTTT.

V usage is TRBV11-1 and J usage is TRBJ2-7; perhaps TRBD1 as D (6 bases). The germline gives CDR1 SGHAT, CDR2 FQDESV (reference sequence). The CDR3 extends over 14 amino acids. V gave up 4 bases and J gave up 6 bases, with 16 bases separating them. CDR3 coding DNA: TGTGCCAGCAGCTCCTACAGGGTTCTACGCGAGCAGTACTTC. Protein product: CASSSYRVLREQYF.